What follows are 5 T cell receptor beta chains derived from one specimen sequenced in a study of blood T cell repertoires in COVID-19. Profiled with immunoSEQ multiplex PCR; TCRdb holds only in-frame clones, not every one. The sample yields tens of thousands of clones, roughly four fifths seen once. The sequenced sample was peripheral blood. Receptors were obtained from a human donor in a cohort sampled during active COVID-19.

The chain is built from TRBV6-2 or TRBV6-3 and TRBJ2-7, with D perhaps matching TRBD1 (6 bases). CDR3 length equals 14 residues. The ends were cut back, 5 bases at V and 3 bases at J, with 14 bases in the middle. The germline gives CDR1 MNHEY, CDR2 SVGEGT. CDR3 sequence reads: CASSRTENSYEQYF. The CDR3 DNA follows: TGTGCCAGCAGTCGGACAGAGAATAGCTACGAGCAGTACTTC.

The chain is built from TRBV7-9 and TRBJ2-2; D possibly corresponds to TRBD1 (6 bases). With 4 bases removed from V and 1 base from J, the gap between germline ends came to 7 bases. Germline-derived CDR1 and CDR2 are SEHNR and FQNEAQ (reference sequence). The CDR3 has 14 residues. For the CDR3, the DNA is TGTGCCAGCAGCTGGGGACAGAACACCGGGGAGCTGTTTTTT. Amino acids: CASSWGQNTGELFF.

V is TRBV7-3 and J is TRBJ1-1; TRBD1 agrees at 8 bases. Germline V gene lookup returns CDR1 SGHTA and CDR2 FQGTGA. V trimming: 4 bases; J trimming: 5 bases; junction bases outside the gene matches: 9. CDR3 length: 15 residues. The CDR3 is CASSSSSGGLTEAFF. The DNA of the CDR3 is TGTGCCAGCAGCTCCTCATCAGGGGGCCTAACTGAAGCTTTCTTT.

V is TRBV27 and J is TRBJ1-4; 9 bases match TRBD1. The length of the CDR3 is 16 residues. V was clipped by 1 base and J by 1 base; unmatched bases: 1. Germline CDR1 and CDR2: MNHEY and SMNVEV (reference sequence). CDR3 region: CASSLLGQGTNEKLFF. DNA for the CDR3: TGTGCCAGCAGTTTATTGGGACAGGGAACTAATGAAAAACTGTTTTTT.

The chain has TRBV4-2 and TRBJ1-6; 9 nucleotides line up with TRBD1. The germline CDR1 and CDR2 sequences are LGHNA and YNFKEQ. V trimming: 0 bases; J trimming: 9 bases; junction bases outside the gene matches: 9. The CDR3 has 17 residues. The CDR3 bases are TGTGCCAGCAGCCAAGATAAATGGGGGACAGGGTCTTCACCCCTCCACTTT. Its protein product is CASSQDKWGTGSSPLHF.